Listed here are 4 T cell receptor beta chains from one sample, sequenced in a study of cytotoxic CD8 clonotypes in ibrutinib-treated CLL. Data came from immunoSEQ multiplex PCR; TCRdb stores just in-frame clones and leaves some out. The table shows around 310,000 clones, with about 77% occurring only once. Sequencing was performed on PBMCs, taken before ibrutinib treatment. The receptors come from a human donor with chronic lymphocytic leukemia.

This clone has more than one count but fewer than ten. This rearrangement joins TRBV6-5 to TRBJ2-2; TRBD2 agrees at 13 bases. The germline CDR1 and CDR2 sequences are MNHEY and SVGAGI. This CDR3 has 16 amino acids. Trimming cost V 4 bases and J 7 bases; bases outside gene matches: 6. The CDR3 DNA is TGTGCCAGCAGTTCCGGGACTAGCGGGATTAGCGGGGAGCTGTTTTTT. It codes for CASSSGTSGISGELFF.

The chain uses TRBV5-1 and TRBJ1-1; weak D call: TRBD1 (5 bases). CDR1 and CDR2 (germline): SGHRS, YFSETQ. The CDR3 is made up of 13 amino acids. Deletions cut 4 bases from V and 5 bases from J, with 12 bases between. This chain's CDR3 is CASSIGRGTEAFF. The CDR3 DNA is TGCGCCAGCAGCATCGGTCGGGGGACTGAAGCTTTCTTT.

The chain joins TRBV27 to TRBJ2-3, with no clear D. CDR3 size: 16 residues. Germline V CDR1 and CDR2: MNHEY, SMNVEV (reference sequence). V lost 3 bases and J 2 bases, leaving 15 bases between the germline ends. CDR3 residues: CASSFARHKNTDTQYF. The CDR3 nucleotides are TGTGCCAGCAGTTTTGCCAGACACAAAAACACAGATACGCAGTATTTT.

The chain employs TRBV27 and TRBJ2-2; the D gene could be TRBD1 or TRBD2 (6 bases each). V shed 6 bases and J shed 2 bases, with 13 bases lying between them. The germline V gene has CDR1 MNHEY and CDR2 SMNVEV (reference sequence). The CDR3 sequence is 15 residues long. The CDR3 nucleotides are TGTGCCAGCAGGGCTACCGGGGGCAACACCGGGGAGCTGTTTTTT. It codes for CASRATGGNTGELFF.